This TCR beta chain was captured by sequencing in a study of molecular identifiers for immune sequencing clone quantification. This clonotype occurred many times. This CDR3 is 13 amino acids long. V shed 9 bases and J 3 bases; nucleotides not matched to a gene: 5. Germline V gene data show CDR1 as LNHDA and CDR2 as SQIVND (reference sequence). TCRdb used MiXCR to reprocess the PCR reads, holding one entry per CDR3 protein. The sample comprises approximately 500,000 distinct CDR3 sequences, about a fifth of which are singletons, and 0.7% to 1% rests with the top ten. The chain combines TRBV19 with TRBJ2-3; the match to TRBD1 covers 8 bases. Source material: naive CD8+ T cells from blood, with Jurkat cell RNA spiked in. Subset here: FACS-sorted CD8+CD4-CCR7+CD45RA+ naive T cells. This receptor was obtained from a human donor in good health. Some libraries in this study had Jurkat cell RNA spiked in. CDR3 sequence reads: CASSDRGTDTQYF. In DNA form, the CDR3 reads TGTGCCAGCAGTGACAGGGGTACAGATACGCAGTATTTT.